A single sample is the source of the 24 T cell receptor beta chains below, sequenced in a study of cytomegalovirus exposure and HLA in healthy donors. The PCR had 60 Vbeta and 13 Jbeta primers. Profiling relied on immunoSEQ multiplex PCR, and the TCRdb table lists in-frame clones only, not all of them. The data contain 100,000 to 150,000 clones, more than 65% of them singletons. Material for sequencing was PBMCs. These receptors were collected from a human donor in good health.

CDR3 sequence reads: CASSPGQYGNTEAFF. CDR3 bases: TGTGCCAGCTCACCAGGACAGTACGGAAACACTGAAGCTTTCTTT. The chain links TRBV18 to TRBJ1-1, with D maybe TRBD1 (6 bases). CDR3 size: 15 residues. V gave up 2 bases and J gave up 2 bases, with 12 bases separating them. CDR1 and CDR2 from the germline V gene are KGHSH and LQKENI.

V gene TRBV2 combines with J gene TRBJ1-1; 8 bases match TRBD1. The CDR3 covers 14 residues. V was clipped by 10 bases and J by 4 bases; unmatched bases: 11. Germline V gene lookup returns CDR1 SNHLY and CDR2 FYNNEI. The CDR3 bases are TGTGCCACCACAGGGGGAGAGGGAGTCACTGAAGCTTTCTTT. This gives the protein CATTGGEGVTEAFF.

V usage is TRBV5-1 and J usage is TRBJ1-3, with no clear D. V dropped 4 bases and J dropped 3 bases, with 11 bases sitting between them. The CDR3 extends over 14 amino acids. CDR1 is SGHRS and CDR2 is YFSETQ in the germline V gene. The CDR3 sequence: CASSLGGSGNTIYF. The CDR3 region has the DNA TGCGCCAGCAGCCTGGGAGGGAGTGGAAACACCATATATTTT.

The sample holds one count of this clone. The chain joins TRBV29-1 to TRBJ2-1; tentatively, D is TRBD1 (6 bases). Germline V gives CDR1 SQVTM, CDR2 ANQGSEA. V was cut by 6 bases and J by 1 base, with 13 bases left in between. CDR3 size: 14 residues. The CDR3 DNA follows: TGCAGCGTCCTTCGACAGGAGTCCTACAATGAGCAGTTCTTC. Its protein is CSVLRQESYNEQFF.

The chain employs TRBV4-1 and TRBJ1-2, with D perhaps matching TRBD1 (5 bases). CDR3 length: 14 amino acids. Germline CDR1 is MGHRA and CDR2 is YSYEKL. Trimming left V 1 base short and J 2 bases short, with 8 bases between. CDR3 loop: CASSQGGQNYGYTF. The CDR3 nucleotides are TGCGCCAGCAGCCAAGGGGGCCAGAACTATGGCTACACCTTC.

The chain carries TRBV6-5 and TRBJ2-1; D perhaps matches TRBD2 (5 bases). V was pared by 3 bases and J by 2 bases, with 14 bases between. This CDR3 contains 16 residues. Germline V gene sequence: CDR1 MNHEY, CDR2 SVGAGI. Written as DNA, the CDR3 is TGTGCCAGCAGTTATACAGCGGCACAGACCTACAATGAGCAGTTCTTC. Residues: CASSYTAAQTYNEQFF.

Concerning this clone itself: Other DNA sequences of this sample code for an identical CDR3. This chain joins TRBV6-5 and TRBJ2-7; TRBD2 matches 9 bases. The germline V gene has CDR1 MNHEY and CDR2 SVGAGI. Germline trimming cut 6 bases from V and 7 bases from J; bases unmatched to any gene: 10. CDR3 size: 14 residues. As DNA, the CDR3 is TGTGCCAGCAGCATAACTAGCGGGTCACGGGAGCAGTACTTC. Residues: CASSITSGSREQYF.

Only a few counts were recorded for this clone. This chain links TRBV19 with TRBJ1-1, with 7 positions matching TRBD1. CDR1 is LNHDA and CDR2 is SQIVND in the germline V gene (reference sequence). V lost 9 bases and J lost 5; bases outside the gene matches: 9. There are 13 residues in the CDR3. The CDR3 DNA reads as TGTGCCAGCGTAAACAGGGGAGGAACTGAAGCTTTCTTT. This codes for CASVNRGGTEAFF.

J is TRBJ2-2 and V is TRBV10-1; D unresolved. This CDR3 comprises 14 residues. Germline CDR1 and CDR2: WNHNN and SYGVQD (reference sequence). Trimming left V 2 bases short and J 3 bases short, with 7 bases between. In nucleotides, the CDR3 is TGCGCCAGCAGTGAGAAAACAGACACCGGGGAGCTGTTTTTT. Protein sequence: CASSEKTDTGELFF.

The CDR3 sequence is CASSDRGSNTGELFF. In DNA form, the CDR3 reads TGTGCCAGCAGCGACAGGGGCTCGAACACCGGGGAGCTGTTTTTT. The chain has TRBV2 and TRBJ2-2; 8 nucleotides line up with TRBD1. The trim removed 6 bases at V and 0 bases at J, leaving 3 bases unmatched. This CDR3 contains 15 residues. Germline CDR1 and CDR2: SNHLY and FYNNEI.

The chain joins TRBV4-2 to TRBJ2-5; D not resolved. The DNA end lines up better with TRBJ2-7; the J call may be wrong. This CDR3 has 12 amino acids. Germline lookup yields CDR1 LGHNA and CDR2 YNFKEQ. The CDR3 spells CASSQDRYEQYF. The CDR3 region has the DNA TGTGCCAGCAGCCAAGATCGCTACGAGCAGTACTTC.

The chain carries TRBV7-8 and TRBJ2-1, with 13 bases identical to TRBD2. The ends lost 4 bases at V and 9 bases at J; junction bases unmatched: 9. In germline, CDR1 is SGHVS, CDR2 FQNEAQ. The CDR3 is 16 residues long. The CDR3 coding sequence is TGTGCCAGCAGCTATCCCACTAGCGGGGGGGTCGGTGAGCAGTTCTTC. It is translated as CASSYPTSGGVGEQFF.

This sequence joins TRBV5-1 and TRBJ2-3; the D gene is possibly TRBD2 (6 bases). The CDR3 is 14 amino acids. V was trimmed by 7 bases and J by 1 base, leaving 13 bases between them. Germline lookup yields CDR1 SGHRS and CDR2 YFSETQ. Here the CDR3 reads CASSRDSGTDTQYF. CDR3 DNA sequence: TGCGCCAGCTCTCGGGACTCTGGCACAGATACGCAGTATTTT.

This sequence joins TRBV6-6 and TRBJ1-2, with 12 bases lining up with TRBD1. The CDR3 covers 15 residues. CDR1 MNHNY and CDR2 SVGAGI come from the germline V gene (reference sequence). Trimming took 6 bases from V and 3 from J; bases not matched to a gene: 5. Written as DNA, the CDR3 is TGTGCCAGCAGAGCGGGACAGGGGGCCTACTATGGCTACACCTTC. Protein sequence: CASRAGQGAYYGYTF.

This rearrangement joins TRBV6-5 to TRBJ1-1; 9 bases line up with TRBD1. Germline CDR1 reads MNHEY; CDR2 reads SVGAGI. CDR3 length: 15 residues. V was clipped by 6 bases and J by 5 bases; unmatched bases: 10. CDR3 sequence: CASRITGGAATEAFF. The CDR3 DNA follows: TGTGCCAGCAGGATCACAGGGGGCGCGGCGACTGAAGCTTTCTTT.

The chain couples TRBV28 to TRBJ1-2; a possible D gene is TRBD1 (6 bases). The V and J ends lost 1 base and 2 bases respectively, with 11 bases between them. This CDR3 contains 15 residues. The germline gives CDR1 MDHEN, CDR2 SYDVKM. The CDR3 sequence: CASSLSAGANYGYTF. CDR3 nucleotides: TGTGCCAGCAGTTTATCTGCGGGGGCAAACTATGGCTACACCTTC.

The CDR3 region is CASSHKAGGQQFF. CDR3 coding DNA: TGTGCCAGCAGTCATAAAGCGGGAGGCCAGCAGTTCTTC. The chain joins TRBV6-1 to TRBJ2-1; TRBD2 aligns across 9 bases. This CDR3 is 13 amino acids long. CDR1 MNHNS and CDR2 SASEGT come from the germline V gene. Trimming cost V 5 bases and J 11 bases; bases outside gene matches: 7.

The V and J genes are TRBV5-1 and TRBJ2-3; a weak D match, TRBD1 (7 bases). The CDR3 is 15 residues long. The V end lost 4 bases, the J end lost 2 bases, and 14 bases lay between the germline ends. CDR1 SGHRS and CDR2 YFSETQ come from the germline V gene. The CDR3 sequence: CASSAVEGATDTQYF. The DNA for the CDR3 is TGCGCCAGCAGCGCGGTGGAGGGGGCCACAGATACGCAGTATTTT.

This clone has just a few counts. The V and J genes are TRBV5-4 and TRBJ2-2; D ambiguous. V was pared by 7 bases and J by 5 bases, with 6 bases between. This CDR3 has 11 amino acids. Germline-derived CDR1 and CDR2 are SGHNT and YYREEE (reference sequence). The CDR3 is CASSATGELFF. CDR3 nucleotides: TGTGCCAGCTCCGCGACCGGGGAGCTGTTTTTT.

This clone was counted only a few times. In nucleotides, the CDR3 is TGCGCCAGCAGCCAAACCTGGGCCAGCCAAGAGACCCAGTACTTC. Its translation: CASSQTWASQETQYF. The genes are TRBV4-1 and TRBJ2-5; D gene unclear. The length of the CDR3 is 15 residues. The germline V and J ends were trimmed by 2 bases and 1 base, with 11 bases remaining between them. In germline, CDR1 is MGHRA, CDR2 YSYEKL.

V gene TRBV27 combines with J gene TRBJ2-7; TRBD2 matches 9 bases. Unmatched junction bases numbered 7, after V lost 0 bases and J lost 4 bases. There are 16 residues in the CDR3. The germline CDR1 and CDR2 sequences are MNHEY and SMNVEV (reference sequence). CDR3 in DNA: TGTGCCAGCAGTTTATCGGGGGTAGCGGGAGAATACGAGCAGTACTTC. Amino acids: CASSLSGVAGEYEQYF.

The chain joins TRBV9 to TRBJ1-2; 7 bases map to TRBD1. CDR1 and CDR2 from the germline V gene are SGDLS and YYNGEE. The V and J ends lost 3 bases and 4 bases, in that order; junction bases with no gene match: 6. The CDR3 extends over 14 amino acids. The CDR3 here is CASSASRGVYGYTF. CDR3 nucleotide sequence: TGTGCCAGCAGCGCCTCCAGGGGGGTCTATGGCTACACCTTC. Filled out from reference TRBV9 and TRBJ1-2, the complete variable domain reads DSGVTQTPKHLITATGQRVTLRCSPRSGDLSVYWYQQSLDQGLQFLIQYYNGEERAKGNILERFSAQQFPDLHSELNLSSLELGDSALYFCASSASRGVYGYTFGSGTRLTVV.

This chain joins TRBV6-1 and TRBJ1-4; TRBD1 might be the D (5 bases). Germline assignment: CDR1 MNHNS and CDR2 SASEGT. This CDR3 comprises 18 residues. The ends were cut back, 3 bases at V and 7 bases at J, with 24 bases in the middle. The CDR3 spells CASSDEGATRTYGEKLFF. The CDR3, as DNA: TGTGCCAGCAGTGATGAAGGGGCCACGCGGACATACGGTGAAAAACTGTTTTTT.

The CDR3 DNA follows: TGTGCCACAGAGACCGGGACTAGCGACTACGAGCAGTACTTC. Amino acids: CATETGTSDYEQYF. The chain uses TRBV28 and TRBJ2-7; 10 bases align to TRBD2. The CDR3 is 14 amino acids. With 10 bases clipped from V and 3 bases from J, the junction kept 9 bases outside the gene matches. The germline V gene encodes CDR1 MDHEN and CDR2 SYDVKM.